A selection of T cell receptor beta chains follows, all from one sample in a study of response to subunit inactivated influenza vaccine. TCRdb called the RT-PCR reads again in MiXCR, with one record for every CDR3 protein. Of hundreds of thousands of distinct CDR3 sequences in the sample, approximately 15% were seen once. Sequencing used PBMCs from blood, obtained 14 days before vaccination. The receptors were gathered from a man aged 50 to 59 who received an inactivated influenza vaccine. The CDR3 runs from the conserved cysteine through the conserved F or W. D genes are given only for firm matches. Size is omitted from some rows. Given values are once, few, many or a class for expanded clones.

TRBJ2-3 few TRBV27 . TGTGCCAGCAGTCGAGGCTCGGGTTCAGATACGCAGTATTTT CASSRGSGSDTQYF
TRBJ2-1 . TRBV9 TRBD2 TGTGCCAGCAGCTCGCTTAGCGGGAGGGACTACAATGAGCAGTTCTTC CASSSLSGRDYNEQFF
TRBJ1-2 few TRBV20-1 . TGCAGTGCCCCGGCCAGGGTCAGGGGTACTAACTATGGCTACACCTTC CSAPARVRGTNYGYTF
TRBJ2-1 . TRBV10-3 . TGTGCCACAGGACTATCCGATGAGCAGTTCTTC CATGLSDEQFF
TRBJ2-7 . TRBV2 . TGTGCCAGCAGTGAATCGGGGACGTTCTCCTACGAGCAGTACTTC CASSESGTFSYEQYF
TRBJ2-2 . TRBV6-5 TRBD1 TGTGCCAGCAGTTACTTCCGGCTACCCTATGCTGACAGGGGGAGTAGGACCGGGGAGCTGTTTTTT CASSYFRLPYADRGSRTGELFF
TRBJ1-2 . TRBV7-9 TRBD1 TGTGCCAGCAGCGTGACAGGGAATGGCTACACCTTC CASSVTGNGYTF
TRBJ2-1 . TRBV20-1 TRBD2 TGCAGTGCAAAGACCGGGACTAGAAGTGAGCAGTTCTTC CSAKTGTRSEQFF
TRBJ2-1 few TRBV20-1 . TGCAGTGCTAGAGATTTTCAGCGAGGGACGGGCAATGAGCAGTTCTTC CSARDFQRGTGNEQFF
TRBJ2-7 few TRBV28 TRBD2 TGTGCCAGCAGTCCGGGACTAGCCAACAGCCACGAGCAGTACTTC CASSPGLANSHEQYF
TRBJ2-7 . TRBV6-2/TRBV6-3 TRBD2 TGTGCCAGCAGTAAGAACCTGAGACTAGCGGGAGTCTCCGAGCAGTACTTC CASSKNLRLAGVSEQYF
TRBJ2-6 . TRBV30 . TGTGCCTGGAGTGTTAACGGGGCCAACGTCCTGACTTTC CAWSVNGANVLTF
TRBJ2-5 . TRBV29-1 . TGCAGCGTTGTTTACAGCGGGGAGACCCAGTACTTC CSVVYSGETQYF
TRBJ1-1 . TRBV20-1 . TGCAGTGCTAGACAGCGTCTATTAACTGAAGCTTTCTTT CSARQRLLTEAFF